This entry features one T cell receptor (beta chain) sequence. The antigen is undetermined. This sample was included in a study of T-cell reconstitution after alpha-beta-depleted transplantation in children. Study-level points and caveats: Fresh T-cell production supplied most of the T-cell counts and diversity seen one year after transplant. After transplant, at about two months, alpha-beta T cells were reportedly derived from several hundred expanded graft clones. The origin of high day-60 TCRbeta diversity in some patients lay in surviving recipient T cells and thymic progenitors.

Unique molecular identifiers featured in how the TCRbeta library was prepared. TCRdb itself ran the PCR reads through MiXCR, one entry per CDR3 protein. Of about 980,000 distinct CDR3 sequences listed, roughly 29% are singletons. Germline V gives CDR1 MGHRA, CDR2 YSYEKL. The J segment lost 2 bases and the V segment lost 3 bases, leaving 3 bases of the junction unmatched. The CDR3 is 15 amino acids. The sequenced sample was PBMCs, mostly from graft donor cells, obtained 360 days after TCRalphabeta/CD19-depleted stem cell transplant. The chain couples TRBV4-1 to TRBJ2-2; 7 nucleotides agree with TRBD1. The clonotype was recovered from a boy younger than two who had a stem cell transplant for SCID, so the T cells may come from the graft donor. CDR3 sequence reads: CASSQRDRNTGELFF. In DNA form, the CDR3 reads TGCGCCAGCAGCCAGAGGGACAGAAACACCGGGGAGCTGTTTTTT.